The 22 T cell receptor beta chains listed next were all sequenced from one sample in a study of blood T cell repertoires in COVID-19. This table comes from immunoSEQ multiplex PCR, and its TCRdb copy is limited to in-frame clones, with some not included. The data hold some 180,000 clones, with 89% observed a single time. Sequencing was carried out using peripheral blood. Receptors originate from a middle-aged man with acute or convalescent COVID-19.

This CDR3 reads CASSFGTNEKLFF. In nucleotides, the CDR3 is TGTGCCAGCAGTTTCGGGACTAATGAAAAACTGTTTTTT. The chain recombines TRBV12-3 or TRBV12-4 with TRBJ1-4, with D unresolved. V lost 3 bases and J 2 bases, leaving 4 bases between the germline ends. The CDR3 consists of 13 residues.

The chain is built from TRBV29-1 and TRBJ1-2; D gene uncertain. Germline V gene lookup returns CDR1 SQVTM and CDR2 ANQGSEA. The CDR3 extends over 11 amino acids. V lost 2 bases and J lost 4, with 5 bases in between. The CDR3 nucleotides read TGCAGCGTTGAATCGGGCTATGGCTACACCTTC. Translation gives CSVESGYGYTF.

Note on this clone: This same CDR3 is encoded by further DNA sequences in the sample. The J gene is TRBJ2-7, the V gene TRBV7-9, with TRBD2 as a possible D gene (5 bases). Germline CDR1 reads SEHNR; CDR2 reads FQNEAQ (reference sequence). The CDR3 consists of 13 residues. Trimming removed 2 bases at V and 1 base at J, with 6 bases between. As DNA, the CDR3 is TGTGCCAGCAGCTTACCGGGGTCCTACGAGCAGTACTTC. Residues: CASSLPGSYEQYF.

V usage is TRBV14 and J usage is TRBJ1-5; tentative D call: TRBD1 (5 bases). CDR3 size: 14 residues. The V end lost 0 bases, the J end lost 6 bases, and 9 bases lay between the germline ends. CDR1 is SGHDN and CDR2 is FVKESK in the germline V gene. As DNA, the CDR3 is TGTGCCAGCAGCCAAGAAGCGGGGGGTCAGCCCCAGCATTTT. Translation: CASSQEAGGQPQHF.

The rearrangement uses TRBV7-2 and TRBJ1-2; a possible D gene is TRBD1 (5 bases). The V gene lost 5 bases and the J gene lost 4 bases, with 11 bases spanning the gap. Germline assignment: CDR1 SGHTA and CDR2 FQGNSA. CDR3 length: 13 residues. CDR3 DNA sequence: TGTGCCAGCAGCAAGGGGCAGGGCTATGGCTACACCTTC. It is translated as CASSKGQGYGYTF.

The V call is TRBV7-9, the J call TRBJ1-2, with a possible D match to TRBD1 (6 bases). Trimming removed 0 bases at V and 9 bases at J, with 17 bases between. Germline V gene data show CDR1 as SEHNR and CDR2 as FQNEAQ (reference sequence). The CDR3 runs to 15 residues. The CDR3 nucleotides read TGTGCCAGCAGCTTAGCCCCGACAGGAACAAATAGCTACACCTTC. Translated: CASSLAPTGTNSYTF.

The chain is built from TRBV5-1 and TRBJ2-3; TRBD2 matches 13 bases. Trimming at V came to 0 bases and at J to 2 bases, leaving 3 bases not matched to a gene. The CDR3 contains 17 residues. Germline CDR1 SGHRS, CDR2 YFSETQ. The CDR3 reads CASSLETSGGFTDTQYF. The CDR3 DNA is TGCGCCAGCAGCTTGGAGACTAGCGGGGGGTTCACAGATACGCAGTATTTT.

This chain connects TRBV6-7 to TRBJ1-1; D is uncertain. TRBV6-7 is an ORF, and what it does is uncertain. This CDR3 region has 15 residues. The V end lost 5 bases, the J end lost 2 bases, and 15 bases lay between the germline ends. For the CDR3, the DNA is TGTGCCAGCAGTACTCCAGGTTTACTCAACACTGAAGCTTTCTTT. Amino acids: CASSTPGLLNTEAFF.

The CDR3 nucleotides read TGTGCCAGCAGTCGACTATCTTTCTCCTACAATGAGCAGTTCTTC. Translation gives CASSRLSFSYNEQFF. The chain employs TRBV3-1 (or the pseudogene TRBV3-2) and TRBJ2-1; D is perhaps TRBD2 (5 bases). The CDR3 is 15 amino acids. Germline V gene lookup returns CDR1 LGHDT and CDR2 YNNKEL (reference sequence). V was clipped by 6 bases and J by 0 bases, with 12 bases between them.

The rearrangement uses TRBV30 and TRBJ2-7, with 7 positions matching TRBD2. Per germline, CDR1 GTSNPN and CDR2 SVGIG (reference sequence). This CDR3 comprises 15 residues. With V trimmed by 5 bases and J by 0 bases, 10 bases remained unmatched. The DNA of the CDR3 is TGTGCCTGGCGTGAAGGCGGGGGTTTCTCCTACGAGCAGTACTTC. It is translated as CAWREGGGFSYEQYF.

The rearrangement joins TRBV5-8 to TRBJ2-7; D might be TRBD2 (5 bases). Germline lookup yields CDR1 SGHTS and CDR2 YDEGEE. The CDR3 totals 11 residues. V was cut by 4 bases and J by 7 bases, with 9 bases left in between. In DNA, the CDR3 is TGTGCCAGCAGCCCGAGGACTGAGCAGTACTTC. This sequence encodes CASSPRTEQYF.

The chain joins TRBV12-3 or TRBV12-4 to TRBJ1-5; no clear D. Between the trimmed V and J ends, which lost 3 bases and 8 bases, there was a span of 8 bases. The CDR3 consists of 12 residues. This CDR3 reads CASSFSGEPQHF. In DNA, the CDR3 is TGTGCCAGCAGTTTTTCGGGAGAGCCCCAGCATTTT.

The rearrangement uses TRBV28 and TRBJ1-1; D not certain. Germline CDR1 reads MDHEN; CDR2 reads SYDVKM. This CDR3 is 10 amino acids long. The ends were cut back, 10 bases at V and 4 bases at J, with 7 bases in the middle. In DNA form, the CDR3 reads TGTGCCATCGCGGGCACTGAAGCTTTCTTT. It codes for CAIAGTEAFF.

The CDR3 DNA is TGTGCCAGCAGCGCGGGTCTACCAGGAGGCTACACCTTC. Translating it yields CASSAGLPGGYTF. The chain couples TRBV28 to TRBJ1-2; no firm D call. The germline V gene encodes CDR1 MDHEN and CDR2 SYDVKM. V lost 6 bases to trimming and J lost 8 bases, with 16 bases between them. The CDR3 consists of 13 residues.

The J gene is TRBJ2-7, the V gene TRBV18; tentative D call: TRBD2 (6 bases). The CDR3 has 14 amino acids. The ends were cut back, 1 base at V and 5 bases at J, with 12 bases in the middle. Germline assignment: CDR1 KGHSH and CDR2 LQKENI. CDR3 DNA sequence: TGTGCCAGCTCACCACTCGGGAGAGTCCACGAGCAGTACTTC. Its translation is CASSPLGRVHEQYF.

The chain is built from TRBV19 and TRBJ2-2, with TRBD1 matching over 11 bases. The CDR3 sequence is 15 residues long. Per germline, CDR1 LNHDA and CDR2 SQIVND (reference sequence). The ends lost 4 bases at V and 6 bases at J; junction bases unmatched: 4. CDR3 DNA: TGTGCCAGTAGTAGGGGACAGGGGGTATCCGGGGAGCTGTTTTTT. Translated, it gives CASSRGQGVSGELFF.

The chain combines TRBV5-4 with TRBJ2-1; TRBD2 agrees at 11 bases. Germline CDR1 reads SGHNT; CDR2 reads YYREEE (reference sequence). V dropped 3 bases and J dropped 8; count of bases not matched to a gene: 7. The CDR3 has 15 amino acids. The CDR3 region is CASSSTSGDFHEQFF. DNA for the CDR3: TGTGCCAGCAGCTCGACTAGCGGGGACTTCCATGAGCAGTTCTTC.

The chain combines TRBV2 with TRBJ2-7, with 7 bases fitting TRBD1. Germline CDR1 reads SNHLY; CDR2 reads FYNNEI. V trimming: 5 bases; J trimming: 1 base; junction bases outside the gene matches: 5. The CDR3 runs 14 residues. The CDR3 DNA reads TGTGCCAGCAGTACGACAGGGAGTTCCTACGAGCAGTACTTC. It encodes CASSTTGSSYEQYF.

The table lists this clone with a count of one. V is TRBV21-1 and J is TRBJ2-7; the D call in the table, TRBD2, was not verified against the DNA. TRBV21-1 has pseudogene status. The CDR3 extends over 15 amino acids. CDR3 in DNA: TGTGCCAGCAGCCCTCGGGGGAGGAGCTCCTACGAGCAGTACTTC. It codes for CASSPRGRSSYEQYF.

J is TRBJ2-1 and V is TRBV6-2 or TRBV6-3; tentatively, D is TRBD1 (5 bases). The V end was cut by 0 bases, the J end by 8 bases, with 17 bases between. The CDR3 contains 16 residues. Germline V gene lookup returns CDR1 MNHEY and CDR2 SVGEGT. The CDR3 sequence is CASSYSDKHTAHEQFF. The CDR3 region has the DNA TGTGCCAGCAGTTACTCGGACAAGCACACAGCCCATGAGCAGTTCTTC.

As regards this clone: The identical CDR3 is also encoded by other nucleotide sequences in the sample. CDR3 DNA sequence: TGTGCCAGCTCACCGACTAGCGGGGACACAGATACGCAGTATTTT. Translating gives CASSPTSGDTDTQYF. The V call is TRBV18, the J call TRBJ2-3; 11 nucleotides match TRBD2. V shed 3 bases, J shed 2 bases, and the junction held 1 base outside the gene matches. This CDR3 has 15 residues. Germline CDR1 is KGHSH and CDR2 is LQKENI.

CDR3 amino acids: CASSLLQGIATEAFF. The CDR3 DNA reads as TGCGCCAGCAGCTTGCTGCAGGGGATAGCCACTGAAGCTTTCTTT. V is TRBV5-1 and J is TRBJ1-1; possibly TRBD1 for D (6 bases). CDR1 and CDR2 from the germline V gene are SGHRS and YFSETQ. V was trimmed by 1 base and J by 4 bases, leaving 14 bases between them. This CDR3 is built from 15 residues. Supplemented by reference TRBV5-1 and TRBJ1-1, the full variable domain reads KAGVTQTPRYLIKTRGQQVTLSCSPISGHRSVSWYQQTPGQGLQFLFEYFSETQRNKGNFPGRFSGRQFSNSRSEMNVSTLELGDSALYLCASSLLQGIATEAFFGQGTRLTVV.